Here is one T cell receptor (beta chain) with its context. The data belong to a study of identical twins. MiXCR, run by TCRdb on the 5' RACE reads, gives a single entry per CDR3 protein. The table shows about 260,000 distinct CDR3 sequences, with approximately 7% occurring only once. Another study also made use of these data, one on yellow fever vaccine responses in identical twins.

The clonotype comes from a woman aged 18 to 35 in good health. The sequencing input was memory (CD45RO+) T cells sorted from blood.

The CDR3 DNA follows: TGTGCCAGCAGCAACACTTTGGCGCCCCTCCACTTT. Its protein product is CASSNTLAPLHF. J is TRBJ1-6 and V is TRBV28; unclear D gene. Germline CDR1 reads MDHEN; CDR2 reads SYDVKM. The CDR3 consists of 12 residues. Trimming took off 6 bases at V and 13 bases at J, with 13 bases between the two ends.